Described below is a single T cell receptor beta chain sequence and its context. The data are from a study of blood T cell repertoires in COVID-19. Whole-study context: Acute-phase and convalescent COVID-19 samples originated in the United States, Italy and Spain. PBMCs, B-cell-depleted T cells, or T cells provided the cDNA or gDNA that made up the material.

Germline CDR1 reads SQVTM; CDR2 reads ANQGSEA. The CDR3 runs to 13 residues. The V end lost 2 bases, the J end lost 8 bases, and 15 bases lay between the germline ends. In the original analysis: The authors estimated nucleated cell counts from reference gene primer amplification. The repertoire was sequenced with immunoSEQ multiplex PCR; TCRdb's copy has only in-frame clones and lacks some. That table supplies the V and J calls and clone size; D and trimming were determined from the DNA. This sample yields about 110,000 clones, of which 80% to 95% are seen a single time; 1% to 1.5% belongs to the top ten.

The sequenced material came from peripheral blood. The chain carries TRBV29-1 and TRBJ1-2, with D perhaps matching TRBD1 (5 bases). The TCR originated in a woman in her 30s with acute or convalescent COVID-19. The CDR3 DNA reads as TGCAGCGTTGAATTAGGGGCATTAGGGGGCTACACCTTC. Translated, it gives CSVELGALGGYTF.